Shown below are 20 T cell receptor beta chains from a single sample sequenced in a study of cytomegalovirus exposure and HLA in healthy donors. TCRdb keeps only in-frame clones here, not all; method: immunoSEQ multiplex PCR. The sample records around 60,000 clones, approximately 90% being singletons. Sequenced sample: PBMCs. These receptors all come from a man aged 18 to 30 in good health and CMV-seronegative.

This clone was recorded only once. The chain links TRBV5-5 to TRBJ2-7; the D gene is possibly TRBD2 (7 bases). The germline V gene encodes CDR1 SGHKS and CDR2 YYEKEE (reference sequence). This CDR3 region has 17 residues. The germline V and J ends were trimmed by 2 bases and 1 base, with 19 bases remaining between them. Written as DNA, the CDR3 is TGTGCCAGCAGCTTTTCGGGGGGACACCAGGGGTCCTACGAGCAGTACTTC. Its protein product is CASSFSGGHQGSYEQYF.

The chain couples TRBV13 to TRBJ2-7; a possible D gene is TRBD1 (6 bases). The CDR3 is 13 residues long. With 5 bases removed from V and 3 bases from J, the gap between germline ends came to 11 bases. Germline V gives CDR1 PRHDT, CDR2 FYEKMQ (reference sequence). Here the CDR3 reads CASSPQGFYEQYF. CDR3 in DNA: TGTGCCAGCAGCCCACAGGGATTCTACGAGCAGTACTTC.

The genes are TRBV18 and TRBJ1-4, with D tentatively TRBD1 (5 bases). This CDR3 is built from 14 residues. V lost 3 bases and J 1 base, leaving 6 bases between the germline ends. Germline CDR1 and CDR2: KGHSH and LQKENI. Here the CDR3 DNA reads TGTGCCAGCTCACCGACAGTAACTAATGAAAAACTGTTTTTT. Translating it yields CASSPTVTNEKLFF.

V usage is TRBV6-1 and J usage is TRBJ2-1, with 11 nucleotides matching TRBD2. Losses at the gene ends were 0 bases for V and 8 bases for J; bases not matched to a gene: 9. Germline CDR1 MNHNS, CDR2 SASEGT. The CDR3 totals 17 residues. This CDR3 is CASSEALAGGLTDEQFF. CDR3 nucleotides: TGTGCCAGCAGTGAAGCGCTAGCGGGAGGACTAACGGATGAGCAGTTCTTC.

The genes are TRBV10-1 and TRBJ2-1, with TRBD2 identical over 11 bases. V was pared by 0 bases and J by 0 bases, with 4 bases of the junction left unmatched. Germline CDR1 and CDR2: WNHNN and SYGVQD (reference sequence). This CDR3 has 18 residues. The CDR3, as DNA: TGCGCCAGCAGTGAGTCGGCACTAGCGGGAGTCTCCTACAATGAGCAGTTCTTC. Translating it yields CASSESALAGVSYNEQFF.

A single count supports this clone. The J gene is TRBJ2-2, the V gene TRBV11-3, with 7 nucleotides matching TRBD2. In germline, CDR1 is SGHNT, CDR2 YENEEA. J gave up 0 bases and V 5 bases, and 6 bases lay outside the gene matches. The CDR3 extends over 16 amino acids. CDR3 nucleotide sequence: TGTGCCAGCAGCCCAGCGGGAACCACGAACACCGGGGAGCTGTTTTTT. Protein sequence: CASSPAGTTNTGELFF.

The chain uses TRBV9 and TRBJ2-7; 7 bases agree with TRBD1. V was clipped by 3 bases and J by 2 bases; unmatched bases: 5. CDR1 is SGDLS and CDR2 is YYNGEE in the germline V gene. The CDR3 spans 14 residues. The CDR3 loop reads CASSGDSLAYEQYF. CDR3 DNA: TGTGCCAGCAGCGGGGACAGCCTAGCCTACGAGCAGTACTTC.

The chain employs TRBV14 and TRBJ2-7; D possibly corresponds to TRBD1 (5 bases). Germline V lookup: CDR1 SGHDN, CDR2 FVKESK. Trimming removed 0 bases from V and 4 bases from J, with 13 bases in between. The CDR3 contains 15 residues. The chain's CDR3 is CASSQESLAGYEQYF. The CDR3 nucleotides are TGTGCCAGCAGCCAAGAATCCCTGGCAGGGTACGAGCAGTACTTC.

The rearrangement uses TRBV6-1 and TRBJ2-1; D is unresolved. Germline V gene data show CDR1 as MNHNS and CDR2 as SASEGT. The CDR3 is 12 amino acids. The germline V and J ends were trimmed by 3 bases and 8 bases, with 8 bases remaining between them. The CDR3 DNA reads as TGTGCCAGCAGTGACTTAACGGATGAGCAGTTCTTC. Amino acids: CASSDLTDEQFF.

This clone was seen once. The V and J genes are TRBV6-1 and TRBJ2-7, with 7 nucleotides matching TRBD2. The length of the CDR3 is 15 residues. V was clipped by 3 bases and J by 2 bases; unmatched bases: 7. Germline lookup yields CDR1 MNHNS and CDR2 SASEGT. CDR3: CASSESAGPTYEQYF. CDR3 nucleotides: TGTGCCAGCAGTGAGTCAGCGGGACCAACCTACGAGCAGTACTTC.

The chain employs TRBV2 and TRBJ2-1, with TRBD2 matching 14 bases. Germline V gives CDR1 SNHLY, CDR2 FYNNEI. The CDR3 spans 16 residues. V shed 6 bases, J shed 7 bases, and the junction held 8 bases outside the gene matches. CDR3 coding DNA: TGTGCCAGCAGCCCTGGGACTAGCGGGAGTAGGAATGAGCAGTTCTTC. This sequence encodes CASSPGTSGSRNEQFF.

The rearrangement links TRBV29-1 to TRBJ2-1; the D gene is possibly TRBD1 (6 bases). The CDR3 sequence is 13 residues long. Trimming removed 6 bases at V and 0 bases at J, with 9 bases between. From germline, CDR1 is SQVTM and CDR2 ANQGSEA. The DNA of the CDR3 is TGCAGCGTACAGGGTAGCTCCTACAATGAGCAGTTCTTC. Protein sequence: CSVQGSSYNEQFF.

In its sample, this clone was seen once. The rearrangement uses TRBV19 and TRBJ2-7, with 7 nucleotides matching TRBD1. V trimming: 5 bases; J trimming: 0 bases; junction bases outside the gene matches: 7. In germline, CDR1 is LNHDA, CDR2 SQIVND (reference sequence). The CDR3 loop spans 15 amino acids. CDR3 loop: CASSLSRDSSYEQYF. The CDR3 bases are TGTGCCAGTAGTCTTTCCCGGGACAGCTCCTACGAGCAGTACTTC.

The genes are TRBV28 and TRBJ2-4; D ambiguous. Trimming shortened V by 2 bases and J by 2 bases, and 7 bases separated the two germline ends. The CDR3 sequence is 14 residues long. Looked up from germline, CDR1 is MDHEN and CDR2 is SYDVKM. The chain's CDR3 is CASSLEVPKNIQYF. The CDR3 DNA is TGTGCCAGCAGTTTAGAGGTTCCCAAAAACATTCAGTACTTC.

The V gene is TRBV5-1, the J gene TRBJ2-3, with TRBD1 matching over 7 bases. CDR1 and CDR2 (germline): SGHRS, YFSETQ. V was clipped by 0 bases and J by 6 bases; unmatched bases: 7. This CDR3 region has 15 residues. CDR3 loop: CASSLGGGFLDTQYF. DNA for the CDR3: TGCGCCAGCAGCTTGGGAGGGGGCTTTCTTGATACGCAGTATTTT.

The rearrangement uses TRBV30 and TRBJ1-2; the D is unclear. Germline loops: CDR1 GTSNPN, CDR2 SVGIG (reference sequence). This CDR3 spans 13 amino acids. Trimming removed 2 bases at V and 8 bases at J, with 15 bases between. The chain's CDR3 is CAWSQKQMYGYTF. The CDR3 nucleotides read TGTGCCTGGAGTCAAAAACAAATGTACGGCTACACCTTC.

This sequence joins TRBV10-1 and TRBJ2-7; TRBD2 aligns across 9 bases. V shed 4 bases and J 6 bases; nucleotides not matched to a gene: 4. The CDR3 has 13 residues. The germline CDR1 and CDR2 sequences are WNHNN and SYGVQD (reference sequence). The DNA of the CDR3 is TGCGCCAGCAGTGGGACTAGCGTTAGCGAGCAGTACTTC. Translating it yields CASSGTSVSEQYF.

This chain joins TRBV19 and TRBJ2-7, with TRBD2 matching 11 bases. The germline V gene encodes CDR1 LNHDA and CDR2 SQIVND (reference sequence). The CDR3 has 16 amino acids. V was pared by 5 bases and J by 4 bases, with 10 bases of the junction left unmatched. CDR3 sequence (DNA): TGTGCCAGTAGTGTAAGACCGGGACTAGCGGATTACGAGCAGTACTTC. Encoded protein: CASSVRPGLADYEQYF. The full variable domain, completed using reference TRBV19 and TRBJ2-7, is DGGITQSPKYLFRKEGQNVTLSCEQNLNHDAMYWYRQDPGQGLRLIYYSQIVNDFQKGDIAEGYSVSREKKESFPLTVTSAQKNPTAFYLCASSVRPGLADYEQYFGPGTRLTVT.

The chain employs TRBV9 and TRBJ2-3; D remains ambiguous. The V end lost 0 bases, the J end lost 5 bases, and 10 bases lay between the germline ends. In germline, CDR1 is SGDLS, CDR2 YYNGEE. The CDR3 totals 14 residues. In nucleotides, the CDR3 is TGTGCCAGCAGCGTAGCAGTTGGTGGAGATACGCAGTATTTT. This encodes CASSVAVGGDTQYF.

The rearrangement joins TRBV7-6 to TRBJ2-5, with 8 bases identical to TRBD2. V lost 3 bases, J lost 2 bases, and 5 bases stayed unmatched. This CDR3 is built from 15 residues. Germline lookup yields CDR1 SGHVS and CDR2 FNYEAQ. The CDR3 nucleotides are TGTGCCAGCAGCTTTAGCGGGGCCCTACAAGAGACCCAGTACTTC. Amino acid sequence: CASSFSGALQETQYF.